This is a list of T cell receptor beta chains from one sample in a study of technical replicates of blood from a handful of donors. Sequenced by immunoSEQ multiplex PCR; TCRdb stores in-frame clones only, minus some. The sample consists of 80,000 to 100,000 clones, about 95% of them appearing once. Sequencing used T cells isolated from PBMCs. The receptors were gathered from a human donor in good health. CDR3s include the opening cysteine and the closing phenylalanine or tryptophan. The D gene is left open where the match is weak.

TRBV6-6	NA	TRBJ1-1	TGTGCCAGCACATGGCTAGGTGGCACTGAAGCTTTCTTT	CASTWLGGTEAFF
TRBV7-9	NA	TRBJ2-3	TGTGCCAGCCCCAGCGGACTTCGGACAGATACGCAGTATTTT	CASPSGLRTDTQYF
TRBV11-3	NA	TRBJ2-1	TGTGCCAGCAGCGAACGAAGTAGCGCGGGAAACAATGAGCAGTTCTTC	CASSERSSAGNNEQFF
TRBV27	NA	TRBJ1-1	TGTGCCAGCAGTTTGGCGGGTAGTGAAGCTTTCTTT	CASSLAGSEAFF
TRBV5-1	TRBD1	TRBJ2-3	TGCGCCAGCAGCTTGCTCCGGGACAGGGAAACAGATACGCAGTATTTT	CASSLLRDRETDTQYF
TRBV11-3	NA	TRBJ2-1	TGTGCCAGCAGCTTAGAGTCAGGGGATAAGTTCTTC	CASSLESGDKFF
TRBV29-1	TRBD1	TRBJ2-1	TGCAGCGTTCTCAGGGACAGGGCCTCCTACAATGAGCAGTTCTTC	CSVLRDRASYNEQFF
TRBV7-8	TRBD2	TRBJ2-2	TGTGCCAGCAGCTTAGTAGGAGGACTAGCGGGAGCGGCCGGGGAGCTGTTTTTT	CASSLVGGLAGAAGELFF
TRBV4-1	NA	TRBJ1-1	TGCGCCAGCAGCCAAGGGCAGGGCACGGTCGCTGAAGCTTTCTTT	CASSQGQGTVAEAFF
TRBV14	NA	TRBJ2-1	TGTGCCAGCAGCCACCGAAGGCTAGCCTCCTACAATGAGCAGTTCTTC	CASSHRRLASYNEQFF
TRBV6-5	TRBD1	TRBJ2-3	TGTGCCAGCAGTTTTTCACAGGGGGCTACAGATACGCAGTATTTT	CASSFSQGATDTQYF
TRBV5-1	NA	TRBJ2-7	TGCGCCAGCAGCACAACAGGGAGTGGCGAGCAGTACTTC	CASSTTGSGEQYF
TRBV5-1	TRBD1	TRBJ2-5	TGCGCCAGCAGCTTGGCCACAGGGGGTCAAGAGACCCAGTACTTC	CASSLATGGQETQYF
TRBV21-1	NA	TRBJ2-4	TGTGCCAGCCCACAGGCCCCAGGGGCCAAAAACATTCAGTACTTC	CASPQAPGAKNIQYF
TRBV28	TRBD1	TRBJ2-5	TGTGCCAGCAGCCCGACAGGGTTTAATCAAGAGACCCAGTACTTC	CASSPTGFNQETQYF
TRBV6-1	NA	TRBJ2-5	TGTGCCAGCAGTGTTCGGACTCGTGGGCAAGAGACCCAGTACTTC	CASSVRTRGQETQYF
TRBV19	NA	TRBJ2-1	TGTGCCAGTAGTATAGGGGGGGGTAATACAGACAGGTTAGGGCGGTTCTTC	CASSIGGGNTDRLGRFF